What follows is one T cell receptor beta chain and its context. Antigen specificity is unknown. Relative to the germline gene, one junction end is altered; a read error may explain this. Both TCR beta VDJ combination and CDR3 sequence profiling were carried out. Genomic DNA was the template for this profiling. Using its own MiXCR run on the reads, TCRdb lists one record per CDR3 protein. The data contain about 260,000 distinct CDR3 sequences, 70% to 85% of them seen just once; the ten biggest clones take up about two fifths. CD8+CD57+ cell expansion had been shown by flow cytometry in patients chosen for sequencing. The data originate from a study of CD8+CD57+ T cells in acquired aplastic anemia. At the level of the study: The study obtained an average of around 3.1 ug of DNA from sorted CD4+ and CD8+ cells. Whole-study findings and limits: Between patients and controls, approximately 29 CD8+ CDR3 sequences were found in common.

Germline V CDR1 and CDR2: SGDLS, YYNGEE. The CDR3 runs to 15 residues. Sequenced: sorted CD4+, CD8+, or CD8+CD57+ T cells (not recorded which) from PBMCs. The clonotype comes from a human donor with aplastic anemia. V is TRBV9 and J is TRBJ1-1; tentatively, D is TRBD1 (6 bases). The CDR3 nucleotides are TGTGCCAGCAGCTTAGCCCTCCCCCGGGACACTCAAGCTTTCTTT. Its protein product is CASSLALPRDTQAFF.